The 9 T cell receptor beta chains given below trace back to one sample, sequenced in a study of control samples from healthy donors and cancer patients. Only in-frame clones appear in the TCRdb table, and some are missing; sequencing was by immunoSEQ multiplex PCR. The data show about 140,000 clones, less than 90% seen once. The specimen sequenced was blood. These receptors came from a woman between 25 and 40 years old in good health.

The V and J genes are TRBV4-1 and TRBJ2-1; D is tentatively TRBD1 or TRBD2 (5 bases each). Trimming removed 6 bases from V and 10 bases from J, with 25 bases in between. Germline V gene lookup returns CDR1 MGHRA and CDR2 YSYEKL. The CDR3 length is 16 residues. This CDR3 reads CASSPPGPGIGEEQFF. DNA for the CDR3: TGCGCCAGCAGTCCTCCGGGACCCGGGATTGGAGAGGAGCAGTTCTTC.

The chain carries TRBV11-2 and TRBJ2-3; the D gene is possibly TRBD2 (6 bases). Germline V gene data show CDR1 as SGHAT and CDR2 as FQNNGV. The V end lost 3 bases, the J end lost 0 bases, and 10 bases lay between the germline ends. CDR3 length: 15 residues. CDR3 bases: TGTGCCAGCAGCTTGGGGGGTCGTAGCACAGATACGCAGTATTTT. Protein: CASSLGGRSTDTQYF.

This chain joins TRBV29-1 and TRBJ1-6, with D perhaps matching TRBD1 (6 bases). The CDR3 totals 13 residues. V dropped 6 bases and J dropped 8 bases, with 14 bases sitting between them. Germline V gene sequence: CDR1 SQVTM, CDR2 ANQGSEA. In nucleotides, the CDR3 is TGCAGCGTCTCCCGGGGGGCGGATTCACCCCTCCACTTT. The encoded protein is CSVSRGADSPLHF.

Only a few counts were recorded for this clone. V gene TRBV7-2 combines with J gene TRBJ1-2; 10 bases are shared with TRBD1. The CDR3 sequence is 16 residues long. The germline V gene has CDR1 SGHTA and CDR2 FQGNSA. Germline trimming cut 1 base from V and 5 bases from J; bases unmatched to any gene: 7. The CDR3 reads CASSLVPGQGNYGYTF. As DNA, the CDR3 is TGTGCCAGCAGCTTAGTTCCGGGACAGGGGAATTATGGCTACACCTTC. Full variable domain (missing parts from reference TRBV7-2 and TRBJ1-2): GAGVSQSPSNKVTEKGKDVELRCDPISGHTALYWYRQSLGQGLEFLIYFQGNSAPDKSGLPSDRFSAERTGGSVSTLTIQRTQQEDSAVYLCASSLVPGQGNYGYTFGSGTRLTVV.

This clone has just one count. The genes are TRBV21-1 and TRBJ2-3; TRBD1, the table's D call, lacks a check against the DNA. TRBV21-1 has pseudogene status. The CDR3 totals 14 residues. The CDR3: CATPTGTQPDTQYF. Written as DNA, the CDR3 is TGTGCCACCCCGACAGGGACCCAACCAGATACGCAGTATTTT.

This clone was counted once. V gene TRBV7-8 combines with J gene TRBJ2-5; the D is unclear. V lost 5 bases to trimming and J lost 1 base, with 14 bases between them. CDR1 is SGHVS, CDR2 FQNEAQ, per germline. This CDR3 comprises 15 residues. The chain's CDR3 is CASSLPTFTQETQYF. CDR3 bases: TGTGCCAGCAGCCTCCCGACCTTTACCCAAGAGACCCAGTACTTC.

V is TRBV6-5 and J is TRBJ1-5; no clear D. This CDR3 contains 15 residues. V lost 5 bases to trimming and J lost 4 bases, with 15 bases between them. Germline loops: CDR1 MNHEY, CDR2 SVGAGI. CDR3 in amino acids: CASSPGFVRNQPQHF. CDR3 coding DNA: TGTGCCAGCAGTCCAGGTTTCGTACGGAATCAGCCCCAGCATTTT.

The V call is TRBV10-1, the J call TRBJ1-1; possible D gene TRBD1, 5 bases. CDR1 WNHNN and CDR2 SYGVQD come from the germline V gene (reference sequence). The CDR3 runs 13 residues. Trimming took 7 bases from V and 4 from J, leaving 13 bases between them. CDR3 sequence: CASMPSGGTEAFF. CDR3 in DNA: TGCGCCAGCATGCCCTCGGGGGGCACTGAAGCTTTCTTT.

The chain employs TRBV2 and TRBJ2-1; 7 bases line up with TRBD2. Losses at the gene ends were 6 bases for V and 4 bases for J; bases not matched to a gene: 12. The CDR3 length is 16 residues. Germline values: CDR1 SNHLY, CDR2 FYNNEI. The CDR3 protein is CASSALHGTTYNEQFF. The CDR3 bases are TGTGCCAGCAGCGCCCTACATGGGACTACATACAATGAGCAGTTCTTC.